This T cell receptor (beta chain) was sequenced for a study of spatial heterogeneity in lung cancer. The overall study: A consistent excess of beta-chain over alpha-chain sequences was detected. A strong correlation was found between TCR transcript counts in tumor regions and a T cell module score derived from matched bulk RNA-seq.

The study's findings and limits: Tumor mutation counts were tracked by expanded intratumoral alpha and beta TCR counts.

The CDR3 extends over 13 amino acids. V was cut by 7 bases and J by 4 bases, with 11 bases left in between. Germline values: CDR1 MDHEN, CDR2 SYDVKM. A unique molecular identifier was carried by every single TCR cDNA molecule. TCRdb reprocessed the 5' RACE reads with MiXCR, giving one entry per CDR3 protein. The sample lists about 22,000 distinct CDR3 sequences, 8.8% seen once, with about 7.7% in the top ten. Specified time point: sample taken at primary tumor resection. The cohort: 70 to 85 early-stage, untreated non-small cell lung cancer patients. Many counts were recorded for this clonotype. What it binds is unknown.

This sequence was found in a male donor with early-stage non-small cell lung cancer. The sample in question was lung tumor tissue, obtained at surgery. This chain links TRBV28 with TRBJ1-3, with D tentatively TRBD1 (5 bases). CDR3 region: CASTPRDGNTIYF. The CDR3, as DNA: TGTGCCAGCACCCCAAGGGACGGAAACACCATATATTTT.